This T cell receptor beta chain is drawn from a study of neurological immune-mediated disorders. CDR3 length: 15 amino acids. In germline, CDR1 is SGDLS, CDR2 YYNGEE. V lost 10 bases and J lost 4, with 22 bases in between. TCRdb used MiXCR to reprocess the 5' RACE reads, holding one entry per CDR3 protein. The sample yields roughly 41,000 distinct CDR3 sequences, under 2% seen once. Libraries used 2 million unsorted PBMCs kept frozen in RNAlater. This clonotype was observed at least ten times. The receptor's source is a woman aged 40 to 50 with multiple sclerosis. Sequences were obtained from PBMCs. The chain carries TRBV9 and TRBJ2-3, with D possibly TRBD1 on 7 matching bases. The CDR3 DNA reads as TGTGCCTCCGGGGGCAGGGGGAATGTTCCAGATACGCAGTATTTT. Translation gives CASGGRGNVPDTQYF.